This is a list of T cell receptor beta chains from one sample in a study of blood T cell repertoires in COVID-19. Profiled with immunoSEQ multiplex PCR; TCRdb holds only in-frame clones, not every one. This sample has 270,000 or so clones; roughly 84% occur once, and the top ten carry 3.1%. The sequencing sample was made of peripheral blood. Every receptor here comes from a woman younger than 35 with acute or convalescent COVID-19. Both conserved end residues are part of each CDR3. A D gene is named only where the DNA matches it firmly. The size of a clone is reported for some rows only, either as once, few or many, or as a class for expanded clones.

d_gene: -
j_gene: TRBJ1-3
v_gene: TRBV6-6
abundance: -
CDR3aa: CASDDRTGPGNTIYF
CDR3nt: TGTGCCAGCGACGATCGAACAGGGCCTGGAAACACCATATATTTT

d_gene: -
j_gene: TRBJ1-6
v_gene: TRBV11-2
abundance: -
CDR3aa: CASSLDRTQFNSPLHF
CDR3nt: TGTGCCAGCAGCTTAGACCGGACACAATTTAATTCACCCCTCCACTTT

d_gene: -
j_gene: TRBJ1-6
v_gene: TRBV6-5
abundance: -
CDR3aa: CASSAAGGSSPLHF
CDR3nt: TGTGCCAGCAGCGCCGCCGGCGGCAGTTCACCCCTCCACTTT

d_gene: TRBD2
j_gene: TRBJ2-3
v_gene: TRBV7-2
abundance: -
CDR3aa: CASSLVGLAGPQDTQYF
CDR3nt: TGTGCCAGCAGCTTAGTCGGACTAGCAGGTCCACAGGATACGCAGTATTTT

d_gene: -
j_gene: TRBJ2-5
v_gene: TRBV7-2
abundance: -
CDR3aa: CASSFSGQETQYF
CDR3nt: TGTGCCAGCAGCTTTAGCGGACAAGAGACCCAGTACTTC

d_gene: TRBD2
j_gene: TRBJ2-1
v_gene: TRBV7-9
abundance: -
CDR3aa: CASSPGGGREIYNEQFF
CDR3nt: TGTGCCAGCAGCCCCGGGGGAGGGCGGGAGATATACAATGAGCAGTTCTTC

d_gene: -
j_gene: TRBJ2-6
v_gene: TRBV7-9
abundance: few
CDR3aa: CASSLAQTGAGANVLTF
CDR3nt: TGTGCCAGCAGCTTAGCCCAGACAGGAGCTGGGGCCAACGTCCTGACTTTC

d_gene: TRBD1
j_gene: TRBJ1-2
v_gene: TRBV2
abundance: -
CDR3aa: CASRIGQGAYGYTF
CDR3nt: TGTGCCAGCAGAATAGGACAGGGGGCGTATGGCTACACCTTC

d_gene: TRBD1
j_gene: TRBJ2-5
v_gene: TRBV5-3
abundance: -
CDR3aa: CARSLGPGGGQETQYF
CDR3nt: TGTGCCAGAAGCCTCGGCCCAGGGGGCGGCCAAGAGACCCAGTACTTC

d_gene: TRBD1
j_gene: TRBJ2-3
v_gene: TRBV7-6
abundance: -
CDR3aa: CASSPDRGIGTDTQYF
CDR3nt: TGTGCCAGCAGCCCAGACAGGGGAATAGGCACAGATACGCAGTATTTT

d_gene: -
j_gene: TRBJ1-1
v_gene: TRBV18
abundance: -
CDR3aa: CASSPPYSGQRNTEAFF
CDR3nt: TGTGCCAGCTCACCACCTTATTCTGGACAGCGAAACACTGAAGCTTTCTTT

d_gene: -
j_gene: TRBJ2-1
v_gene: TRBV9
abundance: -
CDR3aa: CASSAGLQIYNEQFF
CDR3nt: TGTGCCAGCAGCGCAGGACTTCAGATTTACAATGAGCAGTTCTTC

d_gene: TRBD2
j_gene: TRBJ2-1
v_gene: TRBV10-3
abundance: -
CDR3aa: CAIGGLAGGLLYNEQFF
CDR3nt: TGTGCCATCGGAGGACTAGCGGGAGGCCTTCTCTACAATGAGCAGTTCTTC

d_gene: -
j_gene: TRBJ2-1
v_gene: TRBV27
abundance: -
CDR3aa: CASSPAASDNEQFF
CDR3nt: TGTGCCAGCAGTCCCGCAGCTAGCGACAATGAGCAGTTCTTC

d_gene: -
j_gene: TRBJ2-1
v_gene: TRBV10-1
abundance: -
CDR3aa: CASSQGQFLYNEQFF
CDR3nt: TGCGCCAGCAGCCAAGGACAGTTCTTATACAATGAGCAGTTCTTC

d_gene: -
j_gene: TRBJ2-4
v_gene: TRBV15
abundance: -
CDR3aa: CATSRGGGSKNIQYF
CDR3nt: TGTGCCACCAGCAGAGGCGGGGGCAGCAAAAACATTCAGTACTTC

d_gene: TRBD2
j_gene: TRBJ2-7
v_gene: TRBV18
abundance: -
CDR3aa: CASSPGAGGPAYEQYF
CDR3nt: TGTGCCAGCTCACCAGGCGCGGGAGGGCCGGCCTACGAGCAGTACTTC

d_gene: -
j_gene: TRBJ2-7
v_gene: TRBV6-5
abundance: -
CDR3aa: CASSYSSSGYEQYF
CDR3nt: TGTGCCAGCAGTTACTCGTCGTCAGGCTACGAGCAGTACTTC

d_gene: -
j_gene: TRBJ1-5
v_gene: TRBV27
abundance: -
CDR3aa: CASSFSGASNQPQHF
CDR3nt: TGTGCCAGCAGTTTCTCAGGGGCTAGCAATCAGCCCCAGCATTTT

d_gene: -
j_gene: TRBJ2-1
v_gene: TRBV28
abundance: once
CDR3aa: CASSLGRERSYNEQFF
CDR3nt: TGTGCCAGCAGTTTGGGCCGGGAGCGGTCCTACAATGAGCAGTTCTTC

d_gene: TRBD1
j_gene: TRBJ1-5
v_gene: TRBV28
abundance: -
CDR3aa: CASSLYGTGGSNQPQHF
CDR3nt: TGTGCCAGCAGTTTATATGGGACAGGGGGTAGCAATCAGCCCCAGCATTTT

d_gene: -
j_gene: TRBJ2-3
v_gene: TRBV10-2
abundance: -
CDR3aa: CASRPGQIRTDTQYF
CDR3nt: TGCGCCAGCAGGCCCGGACAGATTCGCACAGATACGCAGTATTTT

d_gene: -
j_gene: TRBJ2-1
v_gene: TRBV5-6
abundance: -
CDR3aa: CASSLISYNEQFF
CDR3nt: TGTGCCAGCAGCTTGATTAGCTACAATGAGCAGTTCTTC

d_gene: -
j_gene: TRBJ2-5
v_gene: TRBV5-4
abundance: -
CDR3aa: CASSPGTAKETQYF
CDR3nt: TGTGCCAGCAGCCCTGGCACAGCCAAAGAGACCCAGTACTTC

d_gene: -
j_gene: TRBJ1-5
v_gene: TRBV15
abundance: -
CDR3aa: CATSRASFFTGSVSNQPQHF
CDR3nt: TGTGCCACCAGCAGAGCCTCTTTTTTTACGGGGAGTGTTAGCAATCAGCCCCAGCATTTT

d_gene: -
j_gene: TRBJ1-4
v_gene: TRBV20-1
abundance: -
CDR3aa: CSAREEKLFF
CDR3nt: TGCAGTGCTAGGGAGGAAAAACTGTTTTTT

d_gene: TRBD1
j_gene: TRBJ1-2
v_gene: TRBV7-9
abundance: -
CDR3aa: CASSPGTGGFYGYTF
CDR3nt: TGTGCCAGCAGCCCCGGGACAGGGGGATTTTATGGCTACACCTTC

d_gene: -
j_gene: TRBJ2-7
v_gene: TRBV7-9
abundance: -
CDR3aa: CASSLGQYEQYF
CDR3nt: TGTGCCAGCAGCTTAGGGCAATACGAGCAGTACTTC

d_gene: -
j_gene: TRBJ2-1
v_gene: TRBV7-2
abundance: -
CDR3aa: CASSSRGLAGQYNEQFF
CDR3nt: TGTGCCAGCAGCTCCCGAGGTTTAGCGGGACAGTACAATGAGCAGTTCTTC

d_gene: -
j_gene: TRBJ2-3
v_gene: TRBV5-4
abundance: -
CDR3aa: CASSSYQEGPGDTQYF
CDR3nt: TGTGCCAGCAGCTCGTACCAGGAGGGCCCCGGAGATACGCAGTATTTT

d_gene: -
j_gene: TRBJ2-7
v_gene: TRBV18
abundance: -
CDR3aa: CASSPVSGVRRYEQYF
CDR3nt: TGTGCCAGCTCACCAGTATCAGGGGTTCGGCGCTACGAGCAGTACTTC

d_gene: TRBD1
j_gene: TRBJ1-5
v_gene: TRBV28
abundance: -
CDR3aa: CASNFDDRGYQPQHF
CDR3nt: TGTGCCAGCAATTTCGATGACAGGGGGTATCAGCCCCAGCATTTT

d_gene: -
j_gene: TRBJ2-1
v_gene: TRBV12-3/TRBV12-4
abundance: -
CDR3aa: CASSSGNYNEQFF
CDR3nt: TGTGCCAGCAGTTCCGGGAATTACAATGAGCAGTTCTTC

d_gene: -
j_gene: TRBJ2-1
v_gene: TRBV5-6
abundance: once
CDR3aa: CASSLARGGEQFF
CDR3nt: TGTGCCAGCAGCTTGGCCAGGGGTGGTGAGCAGTTCTTC

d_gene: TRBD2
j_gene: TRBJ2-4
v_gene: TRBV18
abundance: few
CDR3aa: CASSPEAGGARAIQYF
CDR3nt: TGTGCCAGCTCACCTGAAGCGGGAGGGGCCCGCGCCATTCAGTACTTC

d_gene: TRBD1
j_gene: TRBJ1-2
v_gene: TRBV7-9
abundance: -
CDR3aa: CASSLVGTGPGYTF
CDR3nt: TGTGCCAGCAGCTTAGTGGGGACAGGGCCGGGCTACACCTTC

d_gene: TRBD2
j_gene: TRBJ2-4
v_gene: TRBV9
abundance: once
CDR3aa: CASSVGPSGLAGVSQNIQYF
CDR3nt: TGTGCCAGCAGCGTAGGCCCCTCTGGGCTAGCGGGAGTCTCCCAAAACATTCAGTACTTC

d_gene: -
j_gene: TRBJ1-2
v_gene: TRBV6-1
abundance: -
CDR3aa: CASSEAPQGGDGYTF
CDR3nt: TGTGCCAGCAGTGAAGCACCTCAGGGAGGTGATGGCTACACCTTC

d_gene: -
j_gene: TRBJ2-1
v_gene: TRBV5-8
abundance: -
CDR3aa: CASSFRVLYNEQFF
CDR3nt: TGTGCCAGCAGCTTTCGGGTCCTATACAATGAGCAGTTCTTC

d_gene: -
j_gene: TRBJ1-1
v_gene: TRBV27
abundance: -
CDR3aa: CASSLSFGGATEAFF
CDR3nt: TGTGCCAGCAGTTTATCCTTCGGGGGAGCCACTGAAGCTTTCTTT

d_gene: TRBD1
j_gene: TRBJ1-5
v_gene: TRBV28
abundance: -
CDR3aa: CASSIQGAGNQPQHF
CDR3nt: TGTGCCAGCAGTATACAGGGGGCTGGCAATCAGCCCCAGCATTTT

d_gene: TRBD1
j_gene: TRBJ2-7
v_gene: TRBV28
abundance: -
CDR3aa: CASTIPGQGYEQYF
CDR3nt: TGTGCCAGCACCATCCCGGGACAGGGTTACGAGCAGTACTTC

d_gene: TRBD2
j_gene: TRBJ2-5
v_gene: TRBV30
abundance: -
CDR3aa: CAWSGGSGGEAQYF
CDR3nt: TGTGCCTGGAGTGGGGGTAGCGGGGGAGAGGCCCAGTACTTC

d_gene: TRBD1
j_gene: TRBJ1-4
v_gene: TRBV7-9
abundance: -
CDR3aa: CASSSGGLGNEKLFF
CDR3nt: TGTGCCAGCAGCTCAGGGGGACTGGGTAATGAAAAACTGTTTTTT